This TCR beta chain was found in a study of T cell responses to AZD1222 COVID-19 vaccine. General study results and limits: In all cases, repertoires were sampled only after the peak T cell response. It should be noted that donors were predominantly white British and more often female, and clonal diversity was possibly underestimated.

Produced via immunoSEQ multiplex PCR; TCRdb's table is partial and in-frame only. Of about 170,000 clones listed, approximately 88% are singletons. This CDR3 has 13 amino acids. CDR1 SGHTA and CDR2 FQGNSA come from the germline V gene. Trimming stripped 4 bases from V and 4 bases from J, with 10 bases between. Comments on this clone: Its antigen is currently unknown.

Sequenced here: peripheral blood, sampled 28 days after the second AZD1222 dose. The receptor was derived from an adult who received the AZD1222 COVID-19 vaccine. This chain joins TRBV7-2 and TRBJ2-5, with D possibly called TRBD1 or TRBD2 (6 bases each). In nucleotides, the CDR3 is TGTGCCAGCAGCTCGGGGGCCCGAGAGACCCAGTACTTC. Protein: CASSSGARETQYF.